This T cell receptor beta chain was retrieved from a study of high-grade serous ovarian cancer treatment subgroups. Points on this clone: What it recognizes is unknown.

Tumor tissue was taken before any definitive surgery or chemotherapy was given. The CDR3 contains 14 residues. Germline V gene sequence: CDR1 SGDLS, CDR2 YYNGEE. Germline trimming cut 7 bases from V and 5 bases from J; bases unmatched to any gene: 7. General study points: Repertoire similarity ranged roughly 0.11 to 0.85 between tumors of one patient. Without spatial data, bulk sequencing limits insight into HGSC tumor diversity. Only CDR3 was analyzed; CDR1 and CDR2 were not.

Profiling relied on immunoSEQ multiplex PCR, and the TCRdb table lists in-frame clones only, not all of them. This sample carries more than 15,000 clones, roughly 67% of them seen once, and the ten largest clones take approximately 4.5%. The sequence came from a human donor with high-grade serous ovarian cancer. Sample: tumor tissue. The chain has TRBV9 and TRBJ1-1; 11 nucleotides align to TRBD1. For the CDR3, the DNA is TGTGCCAGCTCTTCTGGACAGGGGGCGACTGAAGCTTTCTTT. This sequence encodes CASSSGQGATEAFF.